The clone carrying this T cell receptor beta chain was detected ten times or more. What it recognizes is unknown. The sample belongs to a study of T-cell memory formation after mild COVID-19. Overall study findings and caveats: Mostly located in CM and EM were contracting CD4+ clones, with contracting CD8+ clones located in EMRA.

The CDR3 covers 15 residues. Germline V gene lookup returns CDR1 SGHRS and CDR2 YFSETQ. J gave up 0 bases and V 3 bases, and 2 bases lay outside the gene matches. The authors produced TCR alpha and TCR beta cDNA libraries with sample barcodes and UMIs by 5'RACE using constant-segment primers. TCRdb used MiXCR to reprocess the 5' RACE reads, holding one entry per CDR3 protein. The sample carries 200,000 or so distinct CDR3 sequences, roughly 17% recorded once. Specimen: PBMCs or a T cell subset sorted from them (not recorded which). This chain links TRBV5-1 with TRBJ2-3; 9 nucleotides match TRBD2. The source of this sequence is an adult woman who had mild COVID-19 (a few samples of this study predate the infection). Cell type and time point are not known. The CDR3 DNA sequence: TGCGCCAGCAGCTCTAGCGGGACTAGCACAGATACGCAGTATTTT. It encodes CASSSSGTSTDTQYF.